These T cell receptor beta chains were read from a single sample in a study of shared clonotypes between healthy human individuals. Clones were read by immunoSEQ multiplex PCR, and TCRdb kept only the in-frame ones, dropping some. The data contain more than 2 million clones, 93% of them seen just once; the ten biggest clones take up less than 2%. Source material: naive CD8+ T cells from PBMCs. The receptors shown here come from a man aged 18 to 30 in good health. Some clones in this sample may be carry-over from other donors' samples. Each CDR3 is given with its conserved first and last residue. Fields, in order: clone size, D gene, V gene, J gene, CDR3 protein, CDR3 DNA. The D gene is left open where the match is weak. Clone size is shown for a subset of rows, as once, few, many or a class of expanded clone.

.	.	TRBV27	TRBJ1-1	CASSYLPANTEAFF	TGTGCCAGCAGTTATCTCCCGGCGAACACTGAAGCTTTCTTT
.	.	TRBV5-6	TRBJ2-1	CASSFTPSSYNEQFF	TGTGCCAGCAGCTTTACGCCGAGCTCCTACAATGAGCAGTTCTTC
.	TRBD2	TRBV7-2	TRBJ2-4	CASSLGREGKNIQYF	TGTGCCAGCAGCTTAGGGCGGGAGGGCAAAAACATTCAGTACTTC
once	TRBD1	TRBV7-9	TRBJ1-2	CASSVIQGPGYTF	TGTGCCAGCAGCGTAATACAGGGGCCTGGCTACACCTTC
.	.	TRBV28	TRBJ1-5	CASSFRGRGQPQHF	TGTGCCAGCAGTTTTAGGGGGAGAGGGCAGCCCCAGCATTTT
.	TRBD1	TRBV27	TRBJ2-5	CASRFTGVGTQYF	TGTGCCAGCAGATTTACAGGGGTGGGGACCCAGTACTTC
.	.	TRBV6-6	TRBJ2-7	CASSPTIITYEQYF	TGTGCCAGCAGTCCAACGATTATAACCTACGAGCAGTACTTC
once	.	TRBV6-5	TRBJ1-4	CASSTGSPNEKLFF	TGTGCCAGCAGCACAGGGTCGCCTAATGAAAAACTGTTTTTT
.	.	TRBV27	TRBJ2-7	CASSSTAKGGDEQYF	TGTGCCAGCAGTTCGACAGCGAAGGGAGGCGACGAGCAGTACTTC
.	TRBD2	TRBV19	TRBJ2-1	CASSTLGGRKDEQFF	TGTGCCAGTAGTACCCTTGGCGGGAGAAAAGATGAGCAGTTCTTC